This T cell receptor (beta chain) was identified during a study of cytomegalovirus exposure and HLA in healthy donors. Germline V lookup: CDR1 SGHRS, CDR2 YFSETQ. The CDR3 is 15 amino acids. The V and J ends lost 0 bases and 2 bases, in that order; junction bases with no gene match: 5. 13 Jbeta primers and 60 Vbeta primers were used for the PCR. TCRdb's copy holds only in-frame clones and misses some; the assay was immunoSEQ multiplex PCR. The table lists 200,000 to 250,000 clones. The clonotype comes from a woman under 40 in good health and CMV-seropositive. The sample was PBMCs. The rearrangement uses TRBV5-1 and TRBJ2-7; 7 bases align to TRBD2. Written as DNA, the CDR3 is TGCGCCAGCAGCTTGGCGGCTAGCGGAGCCTACGAGCAGTACTTC. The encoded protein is CASSLAASGAYEQYF.